This TCR beta chain appears in the sequencing data of a study of post-analysis software for immune sequencing data. At the level of the study: The disease courses covered relapsing-remitting, secondary progressive and progressive-relapsing multiple sclerosis.

This CDR3 is built from 20 residues. The V gene's germline CDR1 is LGHNA and CDR2 YNFKEQ. Findings and limits, study-wide: Controls significantly exceeded multiple sclerosis patients in normalized Chao1 diversity. F measure clustering grouped samples strongly by preparation batch. Controls showed lower frequencies than patients for five TRBV segments, and TRBV5-6, TRBV5-1 and TRBV20-1 were among these.

Concerning this clonotype itself: Its antigen is currently unknown. Germline is not matched at one junction end, which may reflect a read error.

Unique molecular identifiers featured in each of the TCR beta cDNA libraries. Roughly 500,000 cDNA molecules were recovered from an input of roughly 0.95 to 11 million T cells. A single record per CDR3 protein comes from TCRdb applying MiXCR to the PCR reads. Of more than 450,000 distinct CDR3 sequences in the sample, around 36% are singletons; the top ten hold less than 6%. Sequenced input: blood. The J gene is TRBJ2-4, the V gene TRBV4-2, with 10 nucleotides matching TRBD2. The receptor was isolated from a girl aged 2-17 years with multiple sclerosis. CDR3 amino acids: CTSSQDFRSSGGAYKNIQYF. The CDR3 coding sequence is TGTACCAGCAGCCAAGATTTCCGCTCTAGCGGGGGAGCTTACAAAAACATTCAGTACTTC.